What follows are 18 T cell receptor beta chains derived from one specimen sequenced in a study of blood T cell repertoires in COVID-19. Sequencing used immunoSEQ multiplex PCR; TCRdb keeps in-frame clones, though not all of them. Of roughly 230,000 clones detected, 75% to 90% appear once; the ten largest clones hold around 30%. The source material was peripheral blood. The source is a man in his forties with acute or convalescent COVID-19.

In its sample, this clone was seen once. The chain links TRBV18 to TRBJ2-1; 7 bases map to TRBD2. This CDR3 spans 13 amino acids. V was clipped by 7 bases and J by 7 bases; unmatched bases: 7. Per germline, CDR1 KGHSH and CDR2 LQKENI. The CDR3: CASFFGRENEQFF. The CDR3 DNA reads TGTGCCAGCTTTTTCGGGCGGGAGAATGAGCAGTTCTTC. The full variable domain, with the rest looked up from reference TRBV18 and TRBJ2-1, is NAGVMQNPRHLVRRRGQEARLRCSPMKGHSHVYWYRQLPEEGLKFMVYLQKENIIDESGMPKERFSAEFPKEGPSILRIQQVVRGDSAAYFCASFFGRENEQFFGPGTRLTVL.

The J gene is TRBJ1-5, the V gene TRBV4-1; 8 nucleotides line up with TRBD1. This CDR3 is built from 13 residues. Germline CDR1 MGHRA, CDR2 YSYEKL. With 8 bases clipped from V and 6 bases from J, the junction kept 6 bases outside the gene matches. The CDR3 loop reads CASRTGPGQPQHF. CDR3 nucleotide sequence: TGCGCCAGCCGGACAGGGCCCGGTCAGCCCCAGCATTTT.

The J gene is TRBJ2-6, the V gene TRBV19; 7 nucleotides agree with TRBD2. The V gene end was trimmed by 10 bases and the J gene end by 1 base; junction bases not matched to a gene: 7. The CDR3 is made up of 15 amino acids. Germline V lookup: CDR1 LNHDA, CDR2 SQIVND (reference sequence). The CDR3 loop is CATSRGRSGANVLTF. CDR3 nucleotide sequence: TGTGCCACCTCCCGCGGGAGATCTGGGGCCAACGTCCTGACTTTC.

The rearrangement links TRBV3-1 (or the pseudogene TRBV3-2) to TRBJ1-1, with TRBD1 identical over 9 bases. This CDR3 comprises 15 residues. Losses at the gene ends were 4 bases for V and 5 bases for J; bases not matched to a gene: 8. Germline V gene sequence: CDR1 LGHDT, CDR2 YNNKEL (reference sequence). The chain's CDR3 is CASSRLTGGRTEAFF. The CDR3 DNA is TGTGCCAGCAGCCGACTGACAGGGGGGCGGACTGAAGCTTTCTTT.

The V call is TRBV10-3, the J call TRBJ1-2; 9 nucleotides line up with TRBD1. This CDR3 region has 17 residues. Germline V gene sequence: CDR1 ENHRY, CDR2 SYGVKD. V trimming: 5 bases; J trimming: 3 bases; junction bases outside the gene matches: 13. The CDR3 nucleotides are TGTGCCATCAGTCCCGGGACAGGGCAAGCGAAGGACTATGGCTACACCTTC. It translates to CAISPGTGQAKDYGYTF.

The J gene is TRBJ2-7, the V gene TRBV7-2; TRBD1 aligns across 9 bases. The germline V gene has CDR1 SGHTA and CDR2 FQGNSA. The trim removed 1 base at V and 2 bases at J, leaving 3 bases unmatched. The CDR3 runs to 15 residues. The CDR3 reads CASSLGGQGPYEQYF. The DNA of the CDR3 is TGTGCCAGCAGCTTAGGGGGACAGGGTCCCTACGAGCAGTACTTC.

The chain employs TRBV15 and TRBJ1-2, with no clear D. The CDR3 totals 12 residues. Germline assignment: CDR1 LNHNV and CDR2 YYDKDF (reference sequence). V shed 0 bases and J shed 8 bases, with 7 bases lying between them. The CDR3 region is CATSRDRVGYTF. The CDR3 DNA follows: TGTGCCACCAGCAGAGATCGGGTAGGCTACACCTTC. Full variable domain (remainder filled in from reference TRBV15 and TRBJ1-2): DAMVIQNPRYQVTQFGKPVTLSCSQTLNHNVMYWYQQKSSQAPKLLFHYYDKDFNNEADTPDNFQSRRPNTSFCFLDIRSPGLGDTAMYLCATSRDRVGYTFGSGTRLTVV.

The CDR3 spells CASSFKRVSSYNEQFF. In nucleotides, the CDR3 is TGTGCCAGCAGTTTTAAGCGGGTAAGCTCCTACAATGAGCAGTTCTTC. V usage is TRBV11-3 and J usage is TRBJ2-1, with D maybe TRBD2 (6 bases). This CDR3 is 16 amino acids long. The germline V gene encodes CDR1 SGHNT and CDR2 YENEEA. The germline V and J ends were trimmed by 6 bases and 0 bases, with 15 bases remaining between them.

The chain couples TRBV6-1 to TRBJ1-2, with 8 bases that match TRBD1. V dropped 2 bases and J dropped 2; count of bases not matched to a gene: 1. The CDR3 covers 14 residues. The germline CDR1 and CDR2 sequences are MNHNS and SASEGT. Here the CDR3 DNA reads TGTGCCAGCAGTGAAAGGACAGGGAACTATGGCTACACCTTC. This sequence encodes CASSERTGNYGYTF.

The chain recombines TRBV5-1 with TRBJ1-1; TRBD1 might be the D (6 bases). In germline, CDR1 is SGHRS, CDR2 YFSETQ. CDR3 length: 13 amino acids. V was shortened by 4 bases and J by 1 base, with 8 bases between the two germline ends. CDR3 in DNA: TGCGCCAGCAGCAAGGACAGGAACACTGAAGCTTTCTTT. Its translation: CASSKDRNTEAFF.

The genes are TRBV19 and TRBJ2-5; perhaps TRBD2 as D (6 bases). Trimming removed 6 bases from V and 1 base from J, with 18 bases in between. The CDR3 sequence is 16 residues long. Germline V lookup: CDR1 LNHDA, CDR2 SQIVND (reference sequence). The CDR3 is CASRDRASAFQETQYF. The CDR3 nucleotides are TGTGCCAGTAGAGACCGGGCTAGCGCCTTCCAAGAGACCCAGTACTTC.

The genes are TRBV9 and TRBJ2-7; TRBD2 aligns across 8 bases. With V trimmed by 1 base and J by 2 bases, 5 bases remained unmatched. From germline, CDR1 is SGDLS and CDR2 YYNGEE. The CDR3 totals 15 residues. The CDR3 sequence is CASSVSAGAPYEQYF. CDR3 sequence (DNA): TGTGCCAGCAGCGTATCAGCGGGAGCCCCCTACGAGCAGTACTTC.

CDR3 bases: TGTGCCAGCAGCTCAGATGCAACTAATGAAAAACTGTTTTTT. Amino acid sequence: CASSSDATNEKLFF. The chain carries TRBV6-5 and TRBJ1-4; D gene unclear. Trimming took 6 bases from V and 0 from J, leaving 8 bases between them. Germline V gene lookup returns CDR1 MNHEY and CDR2 SVGAGI. The CDR3 sequence is 14 residues long.

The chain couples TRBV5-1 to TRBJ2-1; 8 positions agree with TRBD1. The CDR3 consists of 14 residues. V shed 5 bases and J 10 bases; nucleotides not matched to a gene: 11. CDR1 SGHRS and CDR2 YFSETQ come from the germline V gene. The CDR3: CASRPTTWDREQFF. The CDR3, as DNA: TGCGCCAGCAGACCAACCACCTGGGACAGGGAGCAGTTCTTC.

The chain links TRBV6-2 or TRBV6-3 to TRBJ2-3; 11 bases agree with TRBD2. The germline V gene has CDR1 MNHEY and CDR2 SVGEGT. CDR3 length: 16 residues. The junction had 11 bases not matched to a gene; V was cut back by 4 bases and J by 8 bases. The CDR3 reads CASSSTSGSRPSTQYF. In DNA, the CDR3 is TGTGCCAGCAGTTCCACTAGCGGGAGTCGCCCCAGTACGCAGTATTTT.

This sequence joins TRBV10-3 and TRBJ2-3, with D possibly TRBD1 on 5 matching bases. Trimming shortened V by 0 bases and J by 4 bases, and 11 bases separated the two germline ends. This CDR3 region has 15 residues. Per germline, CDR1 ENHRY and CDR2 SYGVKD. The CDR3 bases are TGTGCCATCAGTGAGTCGTCCCAGGGTCCAGATACGCAGTATTTT. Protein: CAISESSQGPDTQYF.

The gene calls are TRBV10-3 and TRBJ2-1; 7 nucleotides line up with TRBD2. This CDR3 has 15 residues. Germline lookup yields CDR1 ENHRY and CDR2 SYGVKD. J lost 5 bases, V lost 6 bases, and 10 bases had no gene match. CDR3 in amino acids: CAIRSSGGDDNEQFF. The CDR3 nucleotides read TGTGCCATCAGGTCTAGCGGAGGGGACGACAATGAGCAGTTCTTC.

The CDR3 sequence: CASSARDTPNYGYTF. The CDR3 DNA sequence: TGTGCCAGCAGTGCCCGGGACACACCTAACTATGGCTACACCTTC. The V gene is TRBV27, the J gene TRBJ1-2, with D perhaps TRBD1 (6 bases). The CDR3 loop spans 15 amino acids. Germline lookup yields CDR1 MNHEY and CDR2 SMNVEV (reference sequence). Trimming cost V 5 bases and J 0 bases, with 13 bases left between them.